The rows below give T cell receptor beta chains drawn from one sample of a study of cytomegalovirus exposure and HLA in healthy donors. Sequencing used immunoSEQ multiplex PCR; TCRdb keeps in-frame clones, though not all of them. The sample has about 69,000 clones, about 70% seen once. Sequencing was performed on PBMCs. The receptors were gathered from a woman under 40 in good health and CMV-seronegative. Both conserved end residues are part of each CDR3. Fields, in order: V gene, clone size, D gene, J gene, CDR3 DNA, CDR3 protein. A D gene is named only where the DNA matches it firmly. Expanded clones are given a class, and other clones once, few, many or no size at all.

V: TRBV7-3; size: NA; D: TRBD1; J: TRBJ1-1; DNA: TGTGCCAGCACCACTGAGGGGGCAGGGAAGACTGAAGCTTTCTTT; CDR3: CASTTEGAGKTEAFF
V: TRBV7-3; size: NA; D: NA; J: TRBJ2-3; DNA: TGTGCCAGCAGCCATCAGCAGGAGGCGGGACAGCACTCTAGCACAGATACGCAGTATTTT; CDR3: CASSHQQEAGQHSSTDTQYF
V: TRBV4-3; size: NA; D: NA; J: TRBJ2-1; DNA: TGCGCCAGCAGCCAAGTGAGTCAAGTTCCCTACAATGAGCAGTTCTTC; CDR3: CASSQVSQVPYNEQFF
V: TRBV11-3; size: NA; D: NA; J: TRBJ1-1; DNA: TGTGCCAGCAGCCCAACACGGAACACTGAAGCTTTCTTT; CDR3: CASSPTRNTEAFF
V: TRBV4-2; size: NA; D: TRBD2; J: TRBJ2-7; DNA: TGTGCCAGCAGCCTAGAGGGCTCTAGCGGGGAGCAGTACTTC; CDR3: CASSLEGSSGEQYF
V: TRBV7-3; size: NA; D: NA; J: TRBJ1-1; DNA: TGTGCCAGCAGCACACAAAGTGACACTGAAGCTTTCTTT; CDR3: CASSTQSDTEAFF
V: TRBV4-2; size: NA; D: TRBD2; J: TRBJ2-7; DNA: TGTGCCAGCAGCCACTCCAGCGGGGACGAGCAGTACTTC; CDR3: CASSHSSGDEQYF
V: TRBV6-6; size: NA; D: TRBD1; J: TRBJ1-4; DNA: TGTGCCAGCAACCACGACAGGGCAACTAATGAAAAACTGTTTTTT; CDR3: CASNHDRATNEKLFF
V: TRBV5-1; size: NA; D: TRBD1; J: TRBJ1-6; DNA: TGCGCCAGCAGCTTGGATCAGGGGGTCGGTTCACCCCTCCACTTT; CDR3: CASSLDQGVGSPLHF
V: TRBV30; size: NA; D: NA; J: TRBJ2-7; DNA: TGTGCCTGGAGTTGGGGGGACTCATCCTACGAGCAGTACTTC; CDR3: CAWSWGDSSYEQYF
V: TRBV6-5; size: NA; D: TRBD1; J: TRBJ2-1; DNA: TGTGCCAGCAGCCACCGGGGACAGGGAGACAATGAGCAGTTCTTC; CDR3: CASSHRGQGDNEQFF
V: TRBV4-1; size: NA; D: NA; J: TRBJ2-5; DNA: TGCGCCAGCAGCCAAGGCGGGGATACCGATGGAGAGACCCAGTACTTC; CDR3: CASSQGGDTDGETQYF
V: TRBV11-2; size: NA; D: TRBD1; J: TRBJ1-2; DNA: TGTGCCAGCAGCAAACAGGGGACCAATGGCTACACCTTC; CDR3: CASSKQGTNGYTF
V: TRBV7-2; size: NA; D: TRBD1; J: TRBJ2-7; DNA: TGTGCCAGCAGCCCGGGGGACAGGGGCTACGAGCAGTACTTC; CDR3: CASSPGDRGYEQYF
V: TRBV21-1; size: NA; D: NA; J: TRBJ1-1; DNA: TGTGCCAGCAGCAAAGAGAAAGAGATAGCGGATGAAGCTTTCTTT; CDR3: CASSKEKEIADEAFF
V: TRBV6-4; size: few; D: TRBD1; J: TRBJ2-1; DNA: TGTGCCAGCAGTACCGGGACAGGGGAGAATGAGCAGTTCTTC; CDR3: CASSTGTGENEQFF
V: TRBV28; size: NA; D: TRBD2; J: TRBJ2-1; DNA: TGTGCCAGCAGTTTAAGCGGACTAGCGGGAAGTCTGTACAATGAGCAGTTCTTC; CDR3: CASSLSGLAGSLYNEQFF
V: TRBV27; size: NA; D: NA; J: TRBJ2-2; DNA: TGTGCCAGCAGGCGGGTGAACACCGGGGAGCTGTTTTTT; CDR3: CASRRVNTGELFF
V: TRBV14; size: NA; D: TRBD1; J: TRBJ2-7; DNA: TGTGCCAGCAGCCAAGATAGGGGGCCGGGCCACGAGCAGTACTTC; CDR3: CASSQDRGPGHEQYF
V: TRBV5-1; size: NA; D: TRBD1; J: TRBJ2-7; DNA: TGCGCCAGCAGCCTCCAGGTGGGGGGACAGGGGGCGACCTACGAGCAGTACTTC; CDR3: CASSLQVGGQGATYEQYF
V: TRBV6-1; size: NA; D: NA; J: TRBJ2-3; DNA: TGTGCCAGCAGTGAACGGGGAACAGATACGCAGTATTTT; CDR3: CASSERGTDTQYF